Listed here are 23 T cell receptor beta chains from one sample, sequenced in a study of blood T cell repertoires in COVID-19. Produced via immunoSEQ multiplex PCR; TCRdb's table is partial and in-frame only. The sample comprises 70,000 or so clones, approximately 80% of which are singletons, and roughly 6% rests with the top ten. Source material: peripheral blood. These receptors all stem from a woman aged 55-69 years with acute or convalescent COVID-19.

The V and J genes are TRBV6-5 and TRBJ2-7; D unclear. CDR3 length: 13 residues. CDR1 and CDR2 from the germline V gene are MNHEY and SVGAGI. V lost 5 bases and J lost 0, with 8 bases in between. The CDR3 loop reads CASSQTPSYEQYF. DNA of the CDR3: TGTGCCAGCAGTCAGACACCCTCCTACGAGCAGTACTTC.

V is TRBV11-2 and J is TRBJ2-2; D is undetermined. V dropped 1 base and J dropped 1 base, with 7 bases sitting between them. The V gene's germline CDR1 is SGHAT and CDR2 FQNNGV. The CDR3 extends over 15 amino acids. Here the CDR3 DNA reads TGTGCCAGCAGCTTAGGACTCGAGAACACCGGGGAGCTGTTTTTT. Its protein product is CASSLGLENTGELFF.

This chain joins TRBV18 and TRBJ1-2; possible D gene TRBD1, 6 bases. Germline V gives CDR1 KGHSH, CDR2 LQKENI. The ends were cut back, 2 bases at V and 8 bases at J, with 18 bases in the middle. This CDR3 has 15 residues. The CDR3 DNA reads as TGTGCCAGCTCACCAGCGGAAGGCAGGGGTAACGGCTACACCTTC. Protein: CASSPAEGRGNGYTF.

This chain joins TRBV12-3 or TRBV12-4 and TRBJ2-7; TRBD1 might be the D (5 bases). The CDR3 extends over 12 amino acids. Trimming shortened V by 6 bases and J by 3 bases, and 9 bases separated the two germline ends. The CDR3 loop is CASSAGYYEQYF. The CDR3 bases are TGTGCCAGCAGCGCAGGGTACTACGAGCAGTACTTC.

The chain links TRBV6-1 to TRBJ1-4; TRBD1 aligns across 7 bases. CDR3 length: 16 amino acids. Trimming cost V 4 bases and J 7 bases; bases outside gene matches: 12. CDR1 is MNHNS, CDR2 SASEGT, per germline. This CDR3 reads CASSAETGLGGEKLFF. Here the CDR3 DNA reads TGTGCCAGCAGTGCAGAGACAGGGTTAGGTGGTGAAAAACTGTTTTTT.

The rearrangement uses TRBV19 and TRBJ1-5; tentative D call: TRBD1 (5 bases). With 8 bases removed from V and 2 bases from J, the gap between germline ends came to 10 bases. CDR3 length: 13 residues. Looked up from germline, CDR1 is LNHDA and CDR2 is SQIVND (reference sequence). As DNA, the CDR3 is TGTGCCAGTGCCGACAGACGCAATCAGCCCCAGCATTTT. This encodes CASADRRNQPQHF.

This clone was counted a few times. The rearrangement joins TRBV6-5 to TRBJ1-5; D is possibly TRBD1 (6 bases). Germline V gene lookup returns CDR1 MNHEY and CDR2 SVGAGI. V was pared by 4 bases and J by 1 base, with 11 bases between. The CDR3 consists of 15 residues. For the CDR3, the DNA is TGTGCCAGCAGTTCTTACCAGGGGAGCAATCAGCCCCAGCATTTT. Protein product: CASSSYQGSNQPQHF.

This rearrangement joins TRBV30 to TRBJ2-7, with 11 bases identical to TRBD1. The CDR3 runs 11 residues. Germline lookup yields CDR1 GTSNPN and CDR2 SVGIG (reference sequence). J gave up 12 bases and V 0 bases, and 1 base lay outside the gene matches. The CDR3 DNA reads TGTGCCTGGAGTGTAGGGACAGGGGGGTACTTC. It yields the protein CAWSVGTGGYF.

V is TRBV2 and J is TRBJ2-3, with 9 bases fitting TRBD1. The CDR3 consists of 16 residues. Germline V lookup: CDR1 SNHLY, CDR2 FYNNEI. V shed 6 bases and J 7 bases; nucleotides not matched to a gene: 14. The CDR3 DNA reads TGTGCCAGCAGGTTGGGTTCAGGGACAGGGTCTAATACGCAGTATTTT. This codes for CASRLGSGTGSNTQYF.

The chain employs TRBV14 and TRBJ1-2; possible D gene TRBD1, 6 bases. Germline CDR1 and CDR2: SGHDN and FVKESK. The V gene lost 0 bases and the J gene lost 4 bases, with 9 bases spanning the gap. This CDR3 region has 14 residues. The chain's CDR3 is CASSQDTGTYGYTF. The DNA of the CDR3 is TGTGCCAGCAGCCAAGATACAGGGACCTATGGCTACACCTTC.

The chain joins TRBV5-1 to TRBJ2-1, with D possibly TRBD2 on 5 matching bases. CDR3 length: 12 amino acids. The ends were cut back, 3 bases at V and 8 bases at J, with 9 bases in the middle. Germline CDR1 SGHRS, CDR2 YFSETQ. In nucleotides, the CDR3 is TGCGCCAGCAGCTATCCGGGGTATGAGCAGTTCTTC. It specifies CASSYPGYEQFF.

This clone was counted once. This chain links TRBV9 with TRBJ1-3, with a possible D match to TRBD1 (5 bases). Looked up from germline, CDR1 is SGDLS and CDR2 is YYNGEE. The CDR3 is 16 amino acids. The V end was cut by 0 bases, the J end by 0 bases, with 10 bases between. Written as DNA, the CDR3 is TGTGCCAGCAGCGTAGTTGGGACTCCCTCTGGAAACACCATATATTTT. Translating it yields CASSVVGTPSGNTIYF.

The rearrangement joins TRBV29-1 to TRBJ1-1; the D gene is possibly TRBD1 (5 bases). CDR3 length equals 12 residues. Looked up from germline, CDR1 is SQVTM and CDR2 is ANQGSEA. V was pared by 6 bases and J by 0 bases, with 8 bases between. CDR3 bases: TGCAGCGTATGGGGGGTGAACACTGAAGCTTTCTTT. As protein: CSVWGVNTEAFF.

The rearrangement links TRBV7-9 to TRBJ1-2; D may be TRBD1 (5 bases). The CDR3 consists of 14 residues. Germline loops: CDR1 SEHNR, CDR2 FQNEAQ (reference sequence). The V end was cut by 6 bases, the J end by 1 base, with 12 bases between. Here the CDR3 DNA reads TGTGCCAGCAGTTCAACAGGCATTAACTATGGCTACACCTTC. Its translation is CASSSTGINYGYTF.

The chain couples TRBV19 to TRBJ2-5; no firm D call. This CDR3 has 13 amino acids. Germline CDR1 is LNHDA and CDR2 is SQIVND (reference sequence). The ends were cut back, 2 bases at V and 1 base at J, with 5 bases in the middle. The CDR3 coding sequence is TGTGCCAGTAGTATAACTTTCCAAGAGACCCAGTACTTC. Translating gives CASSITFQETQYF.

The J gene is TRBJ2-3, the V gene TRBV10-3; no firm D call. This CDR3 spans 17 amino acids. CDR1 ENHRY and CDR2 SYGVKD come from the germline V gene. Trimming removed 0 bases from V and 3 bases from J, with 16 bases in between. The CDR3 nucleotides are TGTGCCATCAGTGAGTCGGCACCACGAGGAAGGACAGATACGCAGTATTTT. It translates to CAISESAPRGRTDTQYF.

The genes are TRBV5-6 and TRBJ2-3; no clear D gene. The germline gives CDR1 SGHDT, CDR2 YYEEEE. Trimming took off 0 bases at V and 2 bases at J, with 7 bases between the two ends. The CDR3 is 14 amino acids. CDR3 region: CASSLVPNTDTQYF. DNA for the CDR3: TGTGCCAGCAGCTTGGTCCCTAACACAGATACGCAGTATTTT.

The chain employs TRBV12-3 or TRBV12-4 and TRBJ1-3; 8 positions agree with TRBD1. J was trimmed by 8 bases and V by 9 bases; bases with no gene match: 6. The CDR3 extends over 12 amino acids. DNA of the CDR3: TGTGCCAGTCAGGGGGCTTGGGACACCATATATTTT. Translation: CASQGAWDTIYF.

V usage is TRBV6-1 and J usage is TRBJ1-5; the D is unclear. CDR1 and CDR2 from the germline V gene are MNHNS and SASEGT. Between the trimmed V and J ends, which lost 1 base and 3 bases, there was a span of 10 bases. This CDR3 has 15 amino acids. CDR3 protein: CASSEGAVPNQPQHF. The CDR3 DNA reads as TGTGCCAGCAGTGAAGGGGCTGTACCCAATCAGCCCCAGCATTTT.

The chain couples TRBV7-2 to TRBJ2-7, with D possibly being TRBD1 (6 bases). CDR3 length: 15 residues. Germline CDR1 is SGHTA and CDR2 is FQGNSA. V was clipped by 6 bases and J by 3 bases, with 18 bases between them. This chain's CDR3 is CASSSGVGANYEQYF. CDR3 sequence (DNA): TGTGCCAGCAGTTCTGGCGTGGGGGCGAACTACGAGCAGTACTTC.

The CDR3 nucleotides are TGTGCCAGCAGTGAATCAGGGGTGGGCACTGAAGCTTTCTTT. Translation gives CASSESGVGTEAFF. V usage is TRBV2 and J usage is TRBJ1-1, with D possibly being TRBD1 (6 bases). In germline, CDR1 is SNHLY, CDR2 FYNNEI. V dropped 2 bases and J dropped 4 bases, with 11 bases sitting between them. The CDR3 extends over 14 amino acids.

In its sample, this clone was seen once. The chain links TRBV10-3 to TRBJ2-3; 9 nucleotides line up with TRBD2. CDR3 length: 17 residues. The germline V gene encodes CDR1 ENHRY and CDR2 SYGVKD. Trimming at V came to 2 bases and at J to 7 bases, leaving 13 bases not matched to a gene. CDR3 amino acids: CAISERISGGPTHTQYF. Here the CDR3 DNA reads TGTGCCATCAGTGAGAGGATTAGCGGGGGACCCACTCATACGCAGTATTTT.

This clone has just a few counts. The chain carries TRBV9 and TRBJ2-7, with 7 positions matching TRBD2. The junction had 15 bases not matched to a gene; V was cut back by 3 bases and J by 3 bases. This CDR3 is 17 amino acids long. Germline lookup yields CDR1 SGDLS and CDR2 YYNGEE. DNA of the CDR3: TGTGCCAGCAGCGCCGCTGTGACTAGCATAAGCTACTACGAGCAGTACTTC. The encoded protein is CASSAAVTSISYYEQYF.